This TCR beta chain was identified in a study of beta chain features in type 1 diabetes. There are a few counts of this clone. Investigators reverse transcribed all isolated RNA, so they sequenced expressed TCRB transcripts. Using immunoSEQ multiplex PCR, the repertoire was profiled, and TCRdb retains in-frame clones only, with some absent. The repertoire holds hundreds of thousands of clones, about 30% seen once, with more than 0.055% in the top ten. What was sequenced was naive CD4+ T cells from blood. The receptor was isolated from a man aged 18 to 30 in good health.

As DNA, the CDR3 is TGCAGCGTTCGACAGGGACCCTACAATGAGCAGTTCTTC. Translated, it gives CSVRQGPYNEQFF. The V and J genes are TRBV29-1 and TRBJ2-1; 7 bases are a match to TRBD1. With 5 bases clipped from V and 2 bases from J, the junction kept 3 bases outside the gene matches. The germline V gene encodes CDR1 SQVTM and CDR2 ANQGSEA. The CDR3 totals 13 residues.